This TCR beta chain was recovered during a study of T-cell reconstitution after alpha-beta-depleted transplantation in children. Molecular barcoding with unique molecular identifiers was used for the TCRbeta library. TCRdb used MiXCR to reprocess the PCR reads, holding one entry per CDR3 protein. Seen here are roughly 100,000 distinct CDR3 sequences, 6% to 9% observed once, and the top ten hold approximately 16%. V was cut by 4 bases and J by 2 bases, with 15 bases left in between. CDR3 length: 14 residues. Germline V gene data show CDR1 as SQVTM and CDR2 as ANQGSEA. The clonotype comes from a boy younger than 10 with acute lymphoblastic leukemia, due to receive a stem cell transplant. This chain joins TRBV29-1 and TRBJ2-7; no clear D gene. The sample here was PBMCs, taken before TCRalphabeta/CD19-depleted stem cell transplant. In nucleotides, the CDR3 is TGCAGCGTTGTGAAGTCTGGTGACCCCTACGAGCAGTACTTC. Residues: CSVVKSGDPYEQYF.